This entry lists 20 T cell receptor beta chains sequenced from one sample in a study of glioma-infiltrating T cells after dendritic cell vaccination. Time point in this sample: after dendritic cell vaccination, including at tumor progression/relapse. Generated by immunoSEQ multiplex PCR, the TCRdb table keeps only in-frame clones and is missing some. The data contain about 65,000 clones, around nine tenths of them singletons. The source was blood, collected after dendritic cell vaccination. The receptors shown here come from a human donor with glioblastoma.

The chain links TRBV9 to TRBJ1-1; D perhaps matches TRBD1 (5 bases). CDR1 is SGDLS, CDR2 YYNGEE, per germline. CDR3 length equals 16 residues. Trimming removed 3 bases from V and 0 bases from J, with 15 bases in between. CDR3 sequence reads: CASSGRQTGMNTEAFF. The CDR3 nucleotides read TGTGCCAGCAGCGGCAGACAGACGGGTATGAACACTGAAGCTTTCTTT.

The chain carries TRBV15 and TRBJ1-3; tentative D call: TRBD1 (6 bases). Trimming removed 2 bases at V and 4 bases at J, with 15 bases between. The V gene's germline CDR1 is LNHNV and CDR2 YYDKDF (reference sequence). This CDR3 has 16 amino acids. The CDR3 loop is CATSRTLQGTGNTIYF. The DNA for the CDR3 is TGTGCCACCAGCAGAACTCTACAGGGAACCGGAAACACCATATATTTT.

This clone has a single count. The J gene is TRBJ1-4, the V gene TRBV5-4; no clear D gene. The V end was cut by 5 bases, the J end by 8 bases, with 13 bases between. Germline loops: CDR1 SGHNT, CDR2 YYREEE (reference sequence). This CDR3 spans 13 amino acids. CDR3 nucleotides: TGTGCCAGCAGTGGAGGGATTGAAGAAAAACTGTTTTTT. Translation gives CASSGGIEEKLFF.

V gene TRBV6-5 combines with J gene TRBJ1-1, with D uncertain. The CDR3 loop spans 12 amino acids. Between the trimmed V and J ends, which lost 4 bases and 3 bases, there was a span of 6 bases. Germline CDR1 is MNHEY and CDR2 is SVGAGI. The CDR3 DNA reads as TGTGCCAGCAGTTTGTCGGACACTGAAGCTTTCTTT. This gives the protein CASSLSDTEAFF.

Here the CDR3 reads CASSWGGLAGAGELFF. CDR3 coding DNA: TGCGCCAGCAGCTGGGGGGGACTAGCGGGAGCCGGGGAGCTGTTTTTT. The chain uses TRBV5-1 and TRBJ2-2, with TRBD2 matching 14 bases. The CDR3 length is 16 residues. The V gene end was trimmed by 3 bases and the J gene end by 6 bases; junction bases not matched to a gene: 4. Germline V gene lookup returns CDR1 SGHRS and CDR2 YFSETQ.

The gene calls are TRBV6-5 and TRBJ2-2; weak D call: TRBD2 (6 bases). Trimming left V 6 bases short and J 5 bases short, with 16 bases between. Per the germline V gene, CDR1 is MNHEY and CDR2 is SVGAGI. CDR3 length equals 15 residues. The CDR3 DNA reads as TGTGCCAGCAGGCAAACGGGGGTAGGGACCGGGGAGCTGTTTTTT. This translates into CASRQTGVGTGELFF.

The V and J genes are TRBV5-1 and TRBJ2-7; 11 bases are shared with TRBD2. The junction had 9 bases not matched to a gene; V was cut back by 4 bases and J by 6 bases. CDR1 SGHRS and CDR2 YFSETQ come from the germline V gene. The length of the CDR3 is 15 residues. CDR3 sequence reads: CASSRGLAEAREQYF. CDR3 nucleotides: TGCGCCAGCAGCCGGGGACTAGCGGAGGCCCGCGAGCAGTACTTC.

The chain couples TRBV5-1 to TRBJ2-7; perhaps TRBD1 as D (6 bases). The CDR3 contains 16 residues. In germline, CDR1 is SGHRS, CDR2 YFSETQ. Between the trimmed V and J ends, which lost 2 bases and 3 bases, there was a span of 18 bases. CDR3 sequence (DNA): TGCGCCAGCAGCTTCCAGCTGGGACAATCCTTCTACGAGCAGTACTTC. It encodes CASSFQLGQSFYEQYF.

The chain has TRBV6-5 and TRBJ2-1; 10 nucleotides align to TRBD1. This CDR3 region has 15 residues. The V and J ends lost 5 bases and 4 bases, in that order; junction bases with no gene match: 5. Germline CDR1 and CDR2: MNHEY and SVGAGI. CDR3 DNA: TGTGCCAGCAGTGTAGGACAGGGGGGGTACAATGAGCAGTTCTTC. The encoded protein is CASSVGQGGYNEQFF.

The chain combines TRBV4-1 with TRBJ2-7; D ambiguous. In germline, CDR1 is MGHRA, CDR2 YSYEKL. V shed 6 bases and J shed 0 bases, with 9 bases lying between them. This CDR3 contains 13 residues. The CDR3 DNA reads TGCGCCAGCAGGGGCGTGAACTCCTACGAGCAGTACTTC. It encodes CASRGVNSYEQYF.

The chain links TRBV7-3 to TRBJ2-1, with 7 bases fitting TRBD2. Losses at the gene ends were 0 bases for V and 1 base for J; bases not matched to a gene: 12. Germline lookup yields CDR1 SGHTA and CDR2 FQGTGA. This CDR3 spans 19 amino acids. Here the CDR3 DNA reads TGTGCCAGCAGCTTAACTTTGGTCGCGGGAGAGTGGTCCTACAATGAGCAGTTCTTC. Translated: CASSLTLVAGEWSYNEQFF.

This clone was detected only a few times. This rearrangement joins TRBV4-3 to TRBJ2-7; 8 bases fit TRBD2. The CDR3 totals 16 residues. Trimming removed 0 bases from V and 3 bases from J; junction bases left unmatched: 7. Germline V gene sequence: CDR1 LGHNA, CDR2 YSLEER. The CDR3, as DNA: TGCGCCAGCAGCCAAGAAGCGAGCGGGAGTGACTACGAGCAGTACTTC. Translation gives CASSQEASGSDYEQYF.

V is TRBV27 and J is TRBJ2-3, with TRBD2 matching over 14 bases. Germline V gene data show CDR1 as MNHEY and CDR2 as SMNVEV (reference sequence). This CDR3 comprises 16 residues. After removal of 5 bases from V and 3 bases from J, the junction contained 4 bases not matched to a gene. The CDR3 loop reads CASSPRLAGGTDTQYF. Written as DNA, the CDR3 is TGTGCCAGCAGTCCCCGACTAGCGGGAGGGACAGATACGCAGTATTTT.

V gene TRBV5-4 combines with J gene TRBJ2-3; 14 bases line up with TRBD2. Germline CDR1 SGHNT, CDR2 YYREEE (reference sequence). This CDR3 has 16 residues. V was pared by 4 bases and J by 4 bases, with 5 bases of the junction left unmatched. This chain's CDR3 is CASSVGLAGAADTQYF. The DNA of the CDR3 is TGTGCCAGCAGCGTGGGACTAGCGGGAGCGGCAGATACGCAGTATTTT.

The chain employs TRBV5-1 and TRBJ2-5; D unresolved. Trimming removed 2 bases from V and 7 bases from J, with 12 bases in between. The CDR3 is 13 amino acids. Per germline, CDR1 SGHRS and CDR2 YFSETQ. The CDR3 sequence: CASSFPSPGTQYF. The DNA for the CDR3 is TGCGCCAGCAGCTTCCCTTCCCCGGGGACCCAGTACTTC.

CDR3 amino acids: CATGDRVDGYTF. CDR3 in DNA: TGTGCCACCGGAGACAGGGTCGATGGCTACACCTTC. This chain links TRBV10-3 with TRBJ1-2; 7 nucleotides match TRBD1. Germline V gene sequence: CDR1 ENHRY, CDR2 SYGVKD. J lost 6 bases, V lost 10 bases, and 8 bases had no gene match. The CDR3 runs to 12 residues.

V gene TRBV5-5 combines with J gene TRBJ2-3; possible D gene TRBD1, 6 bases. V was pared by 6 bases and J by 3 bases, with 17 bases between. From germline, CDR1 is SGHKS and CDR2 YYEKEE (reference sequence). CDR3 length: 15 amino acids. The CDR3 nucleotides are TGTGCCAGCACCCTACAGGGTCGCGGGACAGATACGCAGTATTTT. Protein product: CASTLQGRGTDTQYF.

This rearrangement joins TRBV7-6 to TRBJ2-1; 8 bases match TRBD1. CDR1 and CDR2 from the germline V gene are SGHVS and FNYEAQ. V lost 5 bases to trimming and J lost 1 base; unmatched junction nucleotides: 13. The CDR3 length is 18 residues. The CDR3 region is CASSPLLGGTGSYNEQFF. The CDR3 DNA is TGTGCCAGCAGCCCTTTATTAGGGGGGACAGGATCCTACAATGAGCAGTTCTTC.

The chain links TRBV7-9 to TRBJ2-3; TRBD1 matches at 8 bases. The V gene end was trimmed by 7 bases and the J gene end by 2 bases; junction bases not matched to a gene: 14. CDR3 length: 17 amino acids. From germline, CDR1 is SEHNR and CDR2 FQNEAQ (reference sequence). DNA of the CDR3: TGTGCCAGCACCGTTCAATTGACAGGGGCTCCCACAGATACGCAGTATTTT. This translates into CASTVQLTGAPTDTQYF.

This sequence joins TRBV19 and TRBJ1-5, with D hard to call. V dropped 3 bases and J dropped 4 bases, with 7 bases sitting between them. The CDR3 runs to 13 residues. CDR1 and CDR2 (germline): LNHDA, SQIVND (reference sequence). This CDR3 reads CASSMGRNQPQHF. CDR3 DNA: TGTGCCAGTAGTATGGGCAGGAATCAGCCCCAGCATTTT.